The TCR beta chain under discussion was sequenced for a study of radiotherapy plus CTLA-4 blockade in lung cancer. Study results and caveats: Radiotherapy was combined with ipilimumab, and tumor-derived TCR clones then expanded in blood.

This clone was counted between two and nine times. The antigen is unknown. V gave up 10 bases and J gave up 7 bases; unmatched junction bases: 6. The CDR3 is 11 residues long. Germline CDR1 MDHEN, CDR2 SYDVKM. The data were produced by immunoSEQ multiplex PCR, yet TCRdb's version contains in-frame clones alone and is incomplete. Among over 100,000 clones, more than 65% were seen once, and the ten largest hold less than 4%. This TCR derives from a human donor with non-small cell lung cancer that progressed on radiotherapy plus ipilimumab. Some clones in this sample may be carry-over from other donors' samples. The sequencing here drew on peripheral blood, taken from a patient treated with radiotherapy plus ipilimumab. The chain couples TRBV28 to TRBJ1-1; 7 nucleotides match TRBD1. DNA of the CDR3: TGTGCCATACAGGGGATTGGTGAAGCTTTCTTT. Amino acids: CAIQGIGEAFF. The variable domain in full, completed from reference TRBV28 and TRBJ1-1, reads DVKVTQSSRYLVKRTGEKVFLECVQDMDHENMFWYRQDPGLGLRLIYFSYDVKMKEKGDIPEGYSVSREKKERFSLILESASTNQTSMYLCAIQGIGEAFFGQGTRLTVV.